The sequence of this T cell receptor (beta chain) was determined in a study of cytomegalovirus exposure and HLA in healthy donors. The study, taken as a whole, reports: In vitro data verified three CMV-associated chains as specific for CMV antigens.

The PCR had 60 Vbeta and 13 Jbeta primers. Repertoires were generated with immunoSEQ multiplex PCR, while TCRdb's copy carries only in-frame clones and drops some. The table lists over 30,000 clones, about 70% of them singletons. Worth noting for this clone: Its antigen is not identified.

V was clipped by 4 bases and J by 3 bases; unmatched bases: 10. Per germline, CDR1 SGHRS and CDR2 YFSETQ. The CDR3 is made up of 16 amino acids. This chain joins TRBV5-1 and TRBJ2-3, with 8 bases that match TRBD2. This sequence was found in a man aged 35-49 years in good health and CMV-seropositive. The sequenced material came from PBMCs. CDR3 amino acids: CASSRGLVVETDTQYF. CDR3 coding DNA: TGCGCCAGCAGCAGGGGACTAGTTGTCGAGACAGATACGCAGTATTTT.